The sequence of this TCR beta chain was determined in a study of T-cell memory formation after mild COVID-19. A remark on this clonotype: Its antigen remains unidentified.

Overall study results and limits: Clones that shrank (day 15 to 85) were balanced CD4/CD8, whereas later expanders leaned CD4+. Memory cells collected pre-infection included some clones that later responded, suggesting cross-reactive memory joined.

In germline, CDR1 is LGHNA, CDR2 YNFKEQ. This CDR3 spans 12 amino acids. Deletions cut 1 base from V and 10 bases from J, with 8 bases between. Libraries for TCRalpha and TCRbeta carried sample barcodes and unique molecular identifiers via 5'RACE. TCRdb re-analysed the 5' RACE reads in MiXCR, keeping a single row per CDR3 protein. The sample has about 390,000 distinct CDR3 sequences, over 20% seen once. This receptor was identified in an adult woman who had mild COVID-19 (a few samples of this study predate the infection). Cell type and time point are not known. The material sequenced was PBMCs or a T cell subset sorted from them (not recorded which). The V and J genes are TRBV4-2 and TRBJ2-1; the D gene is possibly TRBD1 (5 bases). CDR3 in amino acids: CASSQGGREQFF. In DNA, the CDR3 is TGTGCCAGCAGCCAAGGGGGCAGAGAGCAGTTCTTC.